The 32 T cell receptor beta chains below all came from one sample that was sequenced in a study of beta chain features in type 1 diabetes. Reverse transcription of all isolated RNA meant that expressed TCRB transcripts were sequenced. TCRdb's copy holds only in-frame clones and misses some; the assay was immunoSEQ multiplex PCR. The repertoire holds around 430,000 clones, with over 25% as singletons. The sample taken for sequencing was naive CD4+ T cells from blood. Receptor source: a man aged 18 to 35 in good health.

The rearrangement links TRBV19 to TRBJ2-1, with D possibly being TRBD2 (5 bases). Germline V CDR1 and CDR2: LNHDA, SQIVND (reference sequence). This CDR3 spans 14 amino acids. Trimming pared 6 bases from V and 0 bases from J, leaving 9 bases between. CDR3 sequence (DNA): TGTGCCAGTAGAACTAGTAGCTCCTACAATGAGCAGTTCTTC. Translated: CASRTSSSYNEQFF.

The J gene is TRBJ2-1, the V gene TRBV27; no clear D. Germline CDR1 is MNHEY and CDR2 is SMNVEV (reference sequence). The CDR3 consists of 11 residues. Trimming pared 6 bases from V and 6 bases from J, leaving 6 bases between. The CDR3 DNA follows: TGTGCCAGCAGCGGACGCAATGAGCAGTTCTTC. This translates into CASSGRNEQFF.

The J gene is TRBJ2-3, the V gene TRBV4-2, with TRBD2 as a possible D gene (5 bases). This CDR3 contains 17 residues. Per the germline V gene, CDR1 is LGHNA and CDR2 is YNFKEQ. Between the trimmed V and J ends, which lost 1 base and 4 bases, there was a span of 18 bases. The CDR3 bases are TGTGCCAGCAGCCAAGGGCGGCTAGCCCTCGGGGCAGATACGCAGTATTTT. Protein sequence: CASSQGRLALGADTQYF.

The chain employs TRBV7-9 and TRBJ1-3; possible D gene TRBD1, 6 bases. The CDR3 runs 13 residues. Germline-derived CDR1 and CDR2 are SEHNR and FQNEAQ (reference sequence). V gave up 11 bases and J gave up 0 bases, with 11 bases separating them. CDR3 loop: CAAEGGSGNTIYF. The CDR3 bases are TGTGCCGCGGAAGGGGGCTCTGGAAACACCATATATTTT.

V gene TRBV7-9 combines with J gene TRBJ2-3, with D hard to call. The CDR3 runs 16 residues. Germline CDR1 is SEHNR and CDR2 is FQNEAQ (reference sequence). V was pared by 5 bases and J by 4 bases, with 19 bases between. The CDR3 is CASSPWVGEVADTQYF. CDR3 nucleotide sequence: TGTGCCAGCAGCCCCTGGGTCGGCGAGGTGGCAGATACGCAGTATTTT.

The chain carries TRBV4-2 and TRBJ2-2; perhaps TRBD2 as D (5 bases). Between the trimmed V and J ends, which lost 1 base and 4 bases, there was a span of 10 bases. Germline V CDR1 and CDR2: LGHNA, YNFKEQ. The CDR3 contains 15 residues. The CDR3 here is CASSQGGLSTGELFF. The CDR3 nucleotides are TGTGCCAGCAGCCAAGGAGGGCTCAGCACCGGGGAGCTGTTTTTT.

This clone was observed a few times. The V gene is TRBV7-2, the J gene TRBJ2-2; 7 positions agree with TRBD1. Germline CDR1 and CDR2: SGHTA and FQGNSA. J was trimmed by 5 bases and V by 5 bases; bases with no gene match: 11. The CDR3 has 16 amino acids. CDR3 region: CASSRNRGLGTGELFF. CDR3 DNA sequence: TGTGCCAGCAGCCGGAACAGGGGATTAGGGACCGGGGAGCTGTTTTTT.

This chain joins TRBV6-6 and TRBJ1-1, with no clear D. V was cut by 8 bases and J by 0 bases, with 10 bases left in between. Germline CDR1 and CDR2: MNHNY and SVGAGI (reference sequence). The CDR3 runs to 13 residues. The CDR3 loop is CASRDTMNTEAFF. The CDR3 DNA is TGTGCCAGCCGAGACACGATGAACACTGAAGCTTTCTTT.

This clone came up a few times. This sequence joins TRBV6-5 and TRBJ2-1; 10 nucleotides agree with TRBD2. The CDR3 spans 14 residues. V shed 6 bases and J 7 bases; nucleotides not matched to a gene: 6. CDR1 MNHEY and CDR2 SVGAGI come from the germline V gene. CDR3 sequence: CASRPLAGRNEQFF. DNA for the CDR3: TGTGCCAGCAGGCCACTAGCGGGAAGGAATGAGCAGTTCTTC.

This chain joins TRBV10-3 and TRBJ2-7; 10 bases fit TRBD1. The J segment lost 5 bases and the V segment lost 1 base, leaving 8 bases of the junction unmatched. The germline CDR1 and CDR2 sequences are ENHRY and SYGVKD. CDR3 length: 16 residues. The DNA of the CDR3 is TGTGCCATCAGTGAGTTGAACCCGGGACAGGGGCACGAGCAGTACTTC. Protein: CAISELNPGQGHEQYF.

This clone was seen only a few times. V is TRBV15 and J is TRBJ2-2; D not resolved. CDR1 is LNHNV, CDR2 YYDKDF, per germline (reference sequence). CDR3 size: 15 residues. Between the trimmed V and J ends, which lost 4 bases and 7 bases, there was a span of 16 bases. The CDR3 region has the DNA TGTGCCACCAGCATTTTAGACTGGCCCGGCGGGGAGCTGTTTTTT. Translated, it gives CATSILDWPGGELFF.

The count of this clone is one. This sequence joins TRBV14 and TRBJ1-1; a possible D gene is TRBD1 (5 bases). Between the trimmed V and J ends, which lost 4 bases and 1 base, there was a span of 7 bases. Germline V gene sequence: CDR1 SGHDN, CDR2 FVKESK. This CDR3 region has 13 residues. CDR3 bases: TGTGCCAGCAGCCGGGGACCGAACACTGAAGCTTTCTTT. Protein: CASSRGPNTEAFF.

This clone was picked up a small number of times. The V gene is TRBV30, the J gene TRBJ1-1, with TRBD1 as a possible D gene (5 bases). Germline CDR1 GTSNPN, CDR2 SVGIG (reference sequence). The CDR3 is made up of 13 amino acids. V lost 0 bases and J 8 bases, leaving 13 bases between the germline ends. The CDR3 sequence is CAWSVQVGTEAFF. The CDR3 DNA reads TGTGCCTGGAGTGTACAGGTGGGAACAGAAGCTTTCTTT.

The sample holds a few counts of this clone. The chain recombines TRBV2 with TRBJ1-3; D not certain. This CDR3 spans 9 amino acids. V lost 10 bases and J lost 4, with 2 bases in between. Germline assignment: CDR1 SNHLY and CDR2 FYNNEI. The CDR3 region is CAIGNTIYF. The CDR3 nucleotides are TGTGCCATCGGAAACACCATATATTTT.

The table lists this clone with a few counts. The J gene is TRBJ2-7, the V gene TRBV14; tentative D call: TRBD2 (6 bases). CDR3 length equals 14 residues. The V gene lost 2 bases and the J gene lost 2 bases, with 10 bases spanning the gap. CDR1 and CDR2 from the germline V gene are SGHDN and FVKESK. The CDR3 nucleotides read TGTGCCAGCAGCCAAAACGAGCGGGCCTACGAGCAGTACTTC. It yields the protein CASSQNERAYEQYF.

In the case of this clone: This sample also contains other DNA sequences that code for the same CDR3. The rearrangement uses TRBV5-6 and TRBJ2-7; D not resolved. Trimming shortened V by 0 bases and J by 2 bases, and 6 bases separated the two germline ends. The germline V gene encodes CDR1 SGHDT and CDR2 YYEEEE. The CDR3 has 13 residues. CDR3 region: CASSLEGTYEQYF. Here the CDR3 DNA reads TGTGCCAGCAGCTTGGAGGGCACCTACGAGCAGTACTTC.

The chain uses TRBV4-1 and TRBJ1-1; no clear D gene. The germline V gene has CDR1 MGHRA and CDR2 YSYEKL. V was trimmed by 3 bases and J by 9 bases, leaving 14 bases between them. This CDR3 region has 13 residues. The CDR3 region has the DNA TGCGCCAGCAGCCATCCCGGGCCGGGGAAAGCTTTCTTT. Its protein product is CASSHPGPGKAFF.

J is TRBJ2-7 and V is TRBV11-2, with D possibly being TRBD1 (6 bases). CDR3 length: 14 residues. V was trimmed by 5 bases and J by 2 bases, leaving 13 bases between them. Germline V gene sequence: CDR1 SGHAT, CDR2 FQNNGV. CDR3 bases: TGTGCCAGCAGCGCCGTCAGGGGACCCTACGAGCAGTACTTC. This encodes CASSAVRGPYEQYF.

The chain couples TRBV2 to TRBJ2-6; D possibly corresponds to TRBD1 (6 bases). This CDR3 is 14 amino acids long. Germline V lookup: CDR1 SNHLY, CDR2 FYNNEI. The ends were cut back, 4 bases at V and 4 bases at J, with 8 bases in the middle. CDR3 in amino acids: CASSAGAGANVLTF. For the CDR3, the DNA is TGTGCCAGCAGTGCAGGGGCAGGGGCCAACGTCCTGACTTTC. Filled out from reference TRBV2 and TRBJ2-6, the complete variable domain reads EPEVTQTPSHQVTQMGQEVILRCVPISNHLYFYWYRQILGQKVEFLVSFYNNEISEKSEIFDDQFSVERPDGSNFTLKIRSTKLEDSAMYFCASSAGAGANVLTFGAGSRLTVL.

This chain joins TRBV30 and TRBJ1-2, with D hard to call. This CDR3 is built from 12 residues. The V gene's germline CDR1 is GTSNPN and CDR2 SVGIG (reference sequence). V gave up 1 base and J gave up 4 bases, with 7 bases separating them. CDR3 DNA: TGTGCCTGGAGTGATAGGTTCTATGGCTACACCTTC. It specifies CAWSDRFYGYTF.

This clone was found a few times. The chain joins TRBV7-3 to TRBJ2-3; 11 bases align to TRBD2. The germline CDR1 and CDR2 sequences are SGHTA and FQGTGA. The CDR3 runs 17 residues. The junction had 8 bases not matched to a gene; V was cut back by 5 bases and J by 1 base. In DNA, the CDR3 is TGTGCCAGCAGCCGCGACACTAGCGGGAGTGGCACAGATACGCAGTATTTT. Amino acids: CASSRDTSGSGTDTQYF. The entire variable domain, with the rest obtained from reference TRBV7-3 and TRBJ2-3, is as follows: GAGVSQTPSNKVTEKGKYVELRCDPISGHTALYWYRQSLGQGPEFLIYFQGTGAADDSGLPNDRFFAVRPEGSVSTLKIQRTERGDSAVYLCASSRDTSGSGTDTQYFGPGTRLTVL.

V gene TRBV7-6 combines with J gene TRBJ2-3; D not certain. The CDR3 contains 13 residues. Germline V gives CDR1 SGHVS, CDR2 FNYEAQ. V gave up 1 base and J gave up 3 bases, with 5 bases separating them. As DNA, the CDR3 is TGTGCCAGCAGCTTAGAGCGTACAGATACGCAGTATTTT. This sequence encodes CASSLERTDTQYF.

This clone came up a few times. The chain employs TRBV10-3 and TRBJ2-2; TRBD1 might be the D (5 bases). The ends were cut back, 0 bases at V and 1 base at J, with 12 bases in the middle. This CDR3 is 17 amino acids long. Germline assignment: CDR1 ENHRY and CDR2 SYGVKD. The CDR3 loop reads CAISESTVTGNTGELFF. Here the CDR3 DNA reads TGTGCCATCAGTGAGTCGACAGTGACCGGGAACACCGGGGAGCTGTTTTTT.

J is TRBJ2-1 and V is TRBV6-6, with a tentative D call TRBD2 (6 bases). The germline gives CDR1 MNHNY, CDR2 SVGAGI (reference sequence). The CDR3 sequence is 14 residues long. V lost 8 bases to trimming and J lost 7 bases, with 18 bases between them. CDR3 DNA sequence: TGTGCCAGCGGCCGGGACTCAGTGTGGAATGAGCAGTTCTTC. It encodes CASGRDSVWNEQFF.

The genes are TRBV30 and TRBJ2-4; D call uncertain. Germline values: CDR1 GTSNPN, CDR2 SVGIG (reference sequence). The V end lost 1 base, the J end lost 0 bases, and 13 bases lay between the germline ends. The CDR3 runs 16 residues. In DNA form, the CDR3 reads TGTGCCTGGAGTGGGGCAGAACCTCTAGCCAAAAACATTCAGTACTTC. It encodes CAWSGAEPLAKNIQYF.

This clone was detected only a few times. The V call is TRBV29-1, the J call TRBJ2-1; 13 bases fit TRBD2. The CDR3 length is 12 residues. The junction had 2 bases not matched to a gene; V was cut back by 8 bases and J by 7 bases. The germline V gene encodes CDR1 SQVTM and CDR2 ANQGSEA. CDR3 in DNA: TGCAGCTTGGGACTAGCGGGAAATGAGCAGTTCTTC. It is translated as CSLGLAGNEQFF.

A remark on this clone: Other nucleotide sequences from this sample produce the same CDR3. The chain joins TRBV29-1 to TRBJ1-1; 10 bases line up with TRBD1. The V gene end was trimmed by 4 bases and the J gene end by 4 bases; junction bases not matched to a gene: 0. Germline assignment: CDR1 SQVTM and CDR2 ANQGSEA. The CDR3 totals 12 residues. The CDR3 nucleotides are TGCAGCGTTGGGACAGGGGGCACTGAAGCTTTCTTT. Protein: CSVGTGGTEAFF. The whole variable domain, remainder taken from reference TRBV29-1 and TRBJ1-1, is SAVISQKPSRDICQRGTSLTIQCQVDSQVTMMFWYRQQPGQSLTLIATANQGSEATYESGFVIDKFPISRPNLTFSTLTVSNMSPEDSSIYLCSVGTGGTEAFFGQGTRLTVV.

This clone was recorded a few times. The rearrangement joins TRBV6-5 to TRBJ2-7; 8 nucleotides match TRBD1. Germline lookup yields CDR1 MNHEY and CDR2 SVGAGI. J gave up 6 bases and V 5 bases, and 9 bases lay outside the gene matches. The CDR3 runs 14 residues. Written as DNA, the CDR3 is TGTGCCAGCAGTCCGGACAGGGCTGCGGTCGAGCAGTACTTC. Translation gives CASSPDRAAVEQYF.

V is TRBV9 and J is TRBJ2-1, with 10 nucleotides matching TRBD2. The CDR3 runs to 17 residues. Germline lookup yields CDR1 SGDLS and CDR2 YYNGEE. Germline trimming cut 4 bases from V and 0 bases from J; bases unmatched to any gene: 7. CDR3 nucleotides: TGTGCCAGCAGCTTAAGCCCTAGCGGGGGCTCCTACAATGAGCAGTTCTTC. It codes for CASSLSPSGGSYNEQFF.

This clone was counted between two and nine times. Other DNA sequences in this specimen translate into the identical CDR3. The genes are TRBV30 and TRBJ2-3, with 8 bases that match TRBD2. The CDR3 has 14 amino acids. Trimming cost V 3 bases and J 2 bases; bases outside gene matches: 4. The V gene's germline CDR1 is GTSNPN and CDR2 SVGIG (reference sequence). DNA for the CDR3: TGTGCCTGGAGGCCTAGCGGGTCCACAGATACGCAGTATTTT. This gives the protein CAWRPSGSTDTQYF.

V is TRBV30 and J is TRBJ1-5; no clear D gene. V gave up 2 bases and J gave up 2 bases, with 10 bases separating them. The germline gives CDR1 GTSNPN, CDR2 SVGIG (reference sequence). The CDR3 consists of 14 residues. CDR3 loop: CAWSPGMGNQPQHF. For the CDR3, the DNA is TGTGCCTGGAGTCCCGGGATGGGCAATCAGCCCCAGCATTTT.

There are a few counts of this clone. The J gene is TRBJ1-4, the V gene TRBV2; 9 bases fit TRBD1. The CDR3 is 14 residues long. Germline loops: CDR1 SNHLY, CDR2 FYNNEI. J was trimmed by 6 bases and V by 6 bases; bases with no gene match: 5. The CDR3 nucleotides read TGTGCCAGCAGGGGAAGGACAGGGGATGAAAAACTGTTTTTT. Its translation: CASRGRTGDEKLFF.